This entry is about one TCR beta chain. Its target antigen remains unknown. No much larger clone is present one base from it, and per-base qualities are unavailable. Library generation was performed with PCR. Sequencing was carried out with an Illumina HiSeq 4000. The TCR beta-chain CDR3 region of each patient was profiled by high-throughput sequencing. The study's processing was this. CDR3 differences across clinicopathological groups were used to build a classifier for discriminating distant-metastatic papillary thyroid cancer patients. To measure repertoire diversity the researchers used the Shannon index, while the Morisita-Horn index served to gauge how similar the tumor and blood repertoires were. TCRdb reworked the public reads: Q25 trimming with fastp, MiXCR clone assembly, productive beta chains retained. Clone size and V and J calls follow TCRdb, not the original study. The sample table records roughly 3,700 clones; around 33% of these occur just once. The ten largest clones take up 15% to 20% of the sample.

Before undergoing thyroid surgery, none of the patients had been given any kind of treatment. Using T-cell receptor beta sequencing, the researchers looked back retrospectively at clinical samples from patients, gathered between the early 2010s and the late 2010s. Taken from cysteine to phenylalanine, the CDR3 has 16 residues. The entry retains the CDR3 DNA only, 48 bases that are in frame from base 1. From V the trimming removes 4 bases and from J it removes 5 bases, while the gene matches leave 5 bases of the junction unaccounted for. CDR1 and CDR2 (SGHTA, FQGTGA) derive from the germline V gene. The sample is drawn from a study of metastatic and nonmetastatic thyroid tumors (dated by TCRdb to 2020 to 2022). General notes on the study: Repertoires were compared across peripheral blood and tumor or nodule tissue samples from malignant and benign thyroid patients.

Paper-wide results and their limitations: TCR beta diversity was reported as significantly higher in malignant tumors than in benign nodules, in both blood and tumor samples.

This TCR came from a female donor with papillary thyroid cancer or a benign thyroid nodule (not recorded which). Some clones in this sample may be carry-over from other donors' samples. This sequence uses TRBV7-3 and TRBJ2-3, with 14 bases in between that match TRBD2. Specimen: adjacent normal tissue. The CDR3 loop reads CASSSGLAGGLDTQYF. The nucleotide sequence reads TGTGCCAGCAGCTCCGGACTAGCGGGAGGACTAGATACGCAGTATTTT.